The present T cell receptor beta chain was sequenced within a study of cytomegalovirus exposure and HLA in healthy donors. General study findings and limits: A missense variant in DCLRE1C was later tied to TCR beta V- and J-gene trimming.

This CDR3 has 15 residues. Germline V lookup: CDR1 SGHDT, CDR2 YYEEEE. Trimming took 4 bases from V and 8 from J, leaving 21 bases between them. PCR employed 60 Vbeta and 13 Jbeta primers. Method: immunoSEQ multiplex PCR; TCRdb's copy keeps in-frame clones and lacks some. The sample yields under 200,000 clones, around 80% seen once. Remarks on this clone: Its antigen is as yet unknown.

The V call is TRBV5-6, the J call TRBJ1-2; no clear D. The sequenced sample was PBMCs. This clonotype was obtained from a woman aged 50 to 60 in good health and CMV-seropositive. The CDR3 loop reads CASSHRQRLDRGYTF. The CDR3 DNA follows: TGTGCCAGCAGCCACCGGCAGAGGTTGGATCGGGGCTACACCTTC. Using reference TRBV5-6 and TRBJ1-2 for the parts outside the CDR3, the full variable domain is DAGVTQSPTHLIKTRGQQVTLRCSPKSGHDTVSWYQQALGQGPQFIFQYYEEEERQRGNFPDRFSGHQFPNYSSELNVNALLLGDSALYLCASSHRQRLDRGYTFGSGTRLTVV.